The sequence of this TCR beta chain was determined in a study of PD-L1 blockade in urothelial cancer. TCRdb keeps only in-frame clones here, not all; method: immunoSEQ multiplex PCR. This table has tens of thousands of clones, 80% to 85% appearing once. The time point was: pretreatment peripheral blood. Trimming at V came to 5 bases and at J to 1 base, leaving 3 bases not matched to a gene. Germline loops: CDR1 MNHEY, CDR2 SVGAGI. The CDR3 consists of 14 residues. The TCR sequence derives from a man in his sixties with urothelial cancer. The sequencing used PBMCs, collected around atezolizumab (anti-PD-L1) treatment. The chain carries TRBV6-5 and TRBJ1-1, with TRBD1 matching over 8 bases. The CDR3 is CASSRDRRNTEAFF. In DNA, the CDR3 is TGTGCCAGCAGTCGGGACAGGAGGAACACTGAAGCTTTCTTT.